A selection of T cell receptor beta chains follows, all from one sample in a study of shared clonotypes between healthy human individuals. TCRdb keeps only in-frame clones here, not all; method: immunoSEQ multiplex PCR. The table shows about 1,500,000 clones, with roughly 96% occurring only once. Sequenced: naive CD4+ T cells sorted from blood. The receptors were gathered from a man younger than 45 in good health. Each CDR3 is given with its conserved first and last residue. Each record gives: D gene, CDR3 length, V gene, clone size, J gene, CDR3 DNA, CDR3 protein. D genes are given only for firm matches. Only some rows state a clone size, as once, few, many or a class for expanded clones.

d_gene: NA; len: 16; v_gene: TRBV28; abundance: few; j_gene: TRBJ1-1; CDR3nt: TGTGCCAGCAGCGAGGGACGGGGGAGTAGGGGCACTGAAGCTTTCTTT; CDR3aa: CASSEGRGSRGTEAFF
d_gene: TRBD1; len: 14; v_gene: TRBV5-1; abundance: NA; j_gene: TRBJ2-7; CDR3nt: TGCGCCAGCAGCTTGGTCAGGGGGAGCTACGAGCAGTACTTC; CDR3aa: CASSLVRGSYEQYF
d_gene: TRBD1; len: 16; v_gene: TRBV7-9; abundance: NA; j_gene: TRBJ2-3; CDR3nt: TGTGCCAGCAGCATCCGCACAGGGGGCCGGACAGATACGCAGTATTTT; CDR3aa: CASSIRTGGRTDTQYF
d_gene: TRBD1; len: 14; v_gene: TRBV28; abundance: NA; j_gene: TRBJ2-3; CDR3nt: TGTGCCAGCAGTGCGGGACAGGGGCCAGATACGCAGTATTTT; CDR3aa: CASSAGQGPDTQYF
d_gene: NA; len: 13; v_gene: TRBV5-5; abundance: NA; j_gene: TRBJ2-3; CDR3nt: TGTGCCAGCGGGGCTTTTAGCACAGATACGCAGTATTTT; CDR3aa: CASGAFSTDTQYF
d_gene: TRBD2; len: 13; v_gene: TRBV6-5; abundance: NA; j_gene: TRBJ2-1; CDR3nt: TGTGCCAGCAGTTACCCCGGGGGGGGAGGGCAGTTCTTC; CDR3aa: CASSYPGGGGQFF
d_gene: NA; len: 12; v_gene: TRBV7-8; abundance: NA; j_gene: TRBJ1-5; CDR3nt: TGTGCCAGCAGCTTATCTCAGATGCCCCAGCATTTT; CDR3aa: CASSLSQMPQHF
d_gene: TRBD2; len: 18; v_gene: TRBV7-8; abundance: NA; j_gene: TRBJ2-2; CDR3nt: TGTGCCAGCAGCTTAGCGAGTTTTAGCGGGAACGTCGCCGGGGAGCTGTTTTTT; CDR3aa: CASSLASFSGNVAGELFF
d_gene: TRBD2; len: 15; v_gene: TRBV19; abundance: NA; j_gene: TRBJ2-1; CDR3nt: TGTGCCAGTAGTATAGGACTAGCGGGAGAGAGTGAGCAGTTCTTC; CDR3aa: CASSIGLAGESEQFF
d_gene: TRBD2; len: 16; v_gene: TRBV5-1; abundance: NA; j_gene: TRBJ2-1; CDR3nt: TGCGCCAGCAGCGTCCTAGCGGGAGGGCCCTCGAATGAGCAGTTCTTC; CDR3aa: CASSVLAGGPSNEQFF
d_gene: NA; len: 13; v_gene: TRBV15; abundance: NA; j_gene: TRBJ2-3; CDR3nt: TGTGCCACCAGCCGTAGGGTGGCAGATACGCAGTATTTT; CDR3aa: CATSRRVADTQYF
d_gene: NA; len: 14; v_gene: TRBV7-9; abundance: NA; j_gene: TRBJ2-1; CDR3nt: TGTGCCAGCAGCCCGGCGGGACGTCTGAATGAGCAGTTCTTC; CDR3aa: CASSPAGRLNEQFF
d_gene: NA; len: 11; v_gene: TRBV20-1; abundance: NA; j_gene: TRBJ2-5; CDR3nt: TGCAGTGCTAAACTCCAAGAGACCCAGTACTTC; CDR3aa: CSAKLQETQYF
d_gene: NA; len: 16; v_gene: TRBV18; abundance: NA; j_gene: TRBJ1-1; CDR3nt: TGTGCCAGCTCATCGAACACGGGGGGACTTGCCACTGAAGCTTTCTTT; CDR3aa: CASSSNTGGLATEAFF
d_gene: TRBD2; len: 17; v_gene: TRBV18; abundance: NA; j_gene: TRBJ2-7; CDR3nt: TGTGCCAGCTCACCAACCCCTAGCGGGAGTCGGTCCTACGAGCAGTACTTC; CDR3aa: CASSPTPSGSRSYEQYF
d_gene: NA; len: 14; v_gene: TRBV7-8; abundance: NA; j_gene: TRBJ2-1; CDR3nt: TGTGCCAGCAGCGTCTCCAGGGTAAGCAATGAGCAGTTCTTC; CDR3aa: CASSVSRVSNEQFF
d_gene: NA; len: 11; v_gene: TRBV5-1; abundance: NA; j_gene: TRBJ1-3; CDR3nt: TGCGCCAGCAGGACCCAGAACACCATATATTTT; CDR3aa: CASRTQNTIYF
d_gene: TRBD1; len: 15; v_gene: TRBV28; abundance: NA; j_gene: TRBJ2-5; CDR3nt: TGTGCCAGCAGTTTAAGAGGGAGACAGGGGGAGACCCAGTACTTC; CDR3aa: CASSLRGRQGETQYF
d_gene: NA; len: 16; v_gene: TRBV5-5; abundance: once; j_gene: TRBJ1-5; CDR3nt: TGTGCCAGCAGCTTTGGATCGGGGGCTGGGAATCAGCCCCAGCATTTT; CDR3aa: CASSFGSGAGNQPQHF
d_gene: NA; len: 17; v_gene: TRBV7-8; abundance: NA; j_gene: TRBJ1-1; CDR3nt: TGTGCCAGCAGTTCCCGTCAGGCACATTCAAAGAACACTGAAGCTTTCTTT; CDR3aa: CASSSRQAHSKNTEAFF
d_gene: NA; len: 14; v_gene: TRBV7-2; abundance: once; j_gene: TRBJ2-2; CDR3nt: TGTGCCAGCAGCTTACGGTCTAAGACCGGGGAGCTGTTTTTT; CDR3aa: CASSLRSKTGELFF
d_gene: TRBD1; len: 15; v_gene: TRBV19; abundance: NA; j_gene: TRBJ2-3; CDR3nt: TGTGCCAGTAGTGGACAGGGGATTAGCACAGATACGCAGTATTTT; CDR3aa: CASSGQGISTDTQYF
d_gene: TRBD1; len: 15; v_gene: TRBV19; abundance: NA; j_gene: TRBJ1-5; CDR3nt: TGTGCCAGTAGAATGACAGGGGAGGGCAATCAGCCCCAGCATTTT; CDR3aa: CASRMTGEGNQPQHF
d_gene: NA; len: 16; v_gene: TRBV11-1; abundance: NA; j_gene: TRBJ1-1; CDR3nt: TGTGCCAGCAGTTATCCTAAGGGGGGGCGCGTCACTGAAGCTTTCTTT; CDR3aa: CASSYPKGGRVTEAFF
d_gene: NA; len: 12; v_gene: TRBV7-2; abundance: NA; j_gene: TRBJ2-7; CDR3nt: TGTGCCAGCAGCTCTTGGGGTTACGAGCAGTACTTC; CDR3aa: CASSSWGYEQYF
d_gene: NA; len: 16; v_gene: TRBV7-2; abundance: NA; j_gene: TRBJ1-1; CDR3nt: TGTGCCAGCAGCTCGATGTTTGGGGGCGGGAACACTGAAGCTTTCTTT; CDR3aa: CASSSMFGGGNTEAFF
d_gene: TRBD2; len: 16; v_gene: TRBV27; abundance: NA; j_gene: TRBJ2-3; CDR3nt: TGTGCCAGCAGTGGTGGACTAGCGGGAGTGGGGGGTACGCAGTATTTT; CDR3aa: CASSGGLAGVGGTQYF
d_gene: NA; len: 13; v_gene: TRBV14; abundance: NA; j_gene: TRBJ2-7; CDR3nt: TGTGCCAGCAGCCAAGCTGGCTCCTACGAGCAGTACTTC; CDR3aa: CASSQAGSYEQYF
d_gene: NA; len: 14; v_gene: TRBV7-2; abundance: once; j_gene: TRBJ2-7; CDR3nt: TGTGCCAGCAGCTTCCGGGACAACTCCTACGAGCAGTACTTC; CDR3aa: CASSFRDNSYEQYF
d_gene: TRBD2; len: 16; v_gene: TRBV6-5; abundance: NA; j_gene: TRBJ2-7; CDR3nt: TGTGCCAGCAGTTACTCGAAAGGGACTAGCGGATACGAGCAGTACTTC; CDR3aa: CASSYSKGTSGYEQYF
d_gene: TRBD1; len: 15; v_gene: TRBV27; abundance: NA; j_gene: TRBJ1-2; CDR3nt: TGTGCCAGCAGTACACGACAGGGTTCCAACTATGGCTACACCTTC; CDR3aa: CASSTRQGSNYGYTF
d_gene: NA; len: 17; v_gene: TRBV9; abundance: NA; j_gene: TRBJ1-1; CDR3nt: TGTGCCAGCAGCGTAGAGGGGGGGCGACAGGTGAACACTGAAGCTTTCTTT; CDR3aa: CASSVEGGRQVNTEAFF
d_gene: TRBD2; len: 13; v_gene: TRBV5-5; abundance: NA; j_gene: TRBJ2-1; CDR3nt: TGTGCCAGCAGCTTGGCCGGACTAGACGAGCAGTTCTTC; CDR3aa: CASSLAGLDEQFF
d_gene: NA; len: 17; v_gene: TRBV14; abundance: NA; j_gene: TRBJ2-6; CDR3nt: TGTGCCAGCAGCCAAGTTTTAAAGATCTCTGGGGCCAACGTCCTGACTTTC; CDR3aa: CASSQVLKISGANVLTF
d_gene: NA; len: 13; v_gene: TRBV10-1; abundance: once; j_gene: TRBJ1-1; CDR3nt: TGCGCCAGCAGTGAATCGGGGAAAACTGAAGCTTTCTTT; CDR3aa: CASSESGKTEAFF
d_gene: NA; len: 18; v_gene: TRBV11-2; abundance: NA; j_gene: TRBJ2-7; CDR3nt: TGTGCCAGCAGACTGACATCTCGGGTGGTAATCGCGGCCTACGAGCAGTACTTC; CDR3aa: CASRLTSRVVIAAYEQYF
d_gene: NA; len: 16; v_gene: TRBV7-9; abundance: NA; j_gene: TRBJ2-7; CDR3nt: TGTGCCAGCAGCCCGACGTCGGGGGACATTCCCTACGAGCAGTACTTC; CDR3aa: CASSPTSGDIPYEQYF
d_gene: TRBD2; len: 13; v_gene: TRBV28; abundance: NA; j_gene: TRBJ2-7; CDR3nt: TGTGCCAGCGGGAGGGAGCCGTCCTACGAGCAGTACTTC; CDR3aa: CASGREPSYEQYF
d_gene: NA; len: 14; v_gene: TRBV9; abundance: NA; j_gene: TRBJ2-3; CDR3nt: TGTGCCAGCAGCCAATCGGGACTGATGGATACGCAGTATTTT; CDR3aa: CASSQSGLMDTQYF
d_gene: TRBD2; len: 15; v_gene: TRBV27; abundance: NA; j_gene: TRBJ2-7; CDR3nt: TGTGCCAGCACTATCGGGACTAGCGGGTTCTACGAGCAGTACTTC; CDR3aa: CASTIGTSGFYEQYF
d_gene: TRBD1; len: 16; v_gene: TRBV2; abundance: once; j_gene: TRBJ1-1; CDR3nt: TGTGCCAGCAGGGGACAGGGCCCCGGGTTGAACACTGAAGCTTTCTTT; CDR3aa: CASRGQGPGLNTEAFF
d_gene: TRBD1; len: 16; v_gene: TRBV27; abundance: NA; j_gene: TRBJ2-1; CDR3nt: TGTGCCAGCAGTCCGACAGGGTATGGGTCCTACAATGAGCAGTTCTTC; CDR3aa: CASSPTGYGSYNEQFF
d_gene: NA; len: 15; v_gene: TRBV7-2; abundance: NA; j_gene: TRBJ2-4; CDR3nt: TGTGCCAGCAGCTCGCGGTGGGGAGCCAAAAACATTCAGTACTTC; CDR3aa: CASSSRWGAKNIQYF
d_gene: TRBD2; len: 15; v_gene: TRBV13; abundance: NA; j_gene: TRBJ2-1; CDR3nt: TGTGCCAGCAGCCCGTGGACTAGCGGGATCAATGAGCAGTTCTTC; CDR3aa: CASSPWTSGINEQFF
d_gene: NA; len: 14; v_gene: TRBV2; abundance: NA; j_gene: TRBJ2-7; CDR3nt: TGTGCCAGCAGTGAGCAGGGAACGGCCTACGAGCAGTACTTC; CDR3aa: CASSEQGTAYEQYF
d_gene: NA; len: 16; v_gene: TRBV9; abundance: NA; j_gene: TRBJ1-2; CDR3nt: TGTGCCAGCAGCTTTGGGACGGCCGGACCTAACTATGGCTACACCTTC; CDR3aa: CASSFGTAGPNYGYTF
d_gene: TRBD2; len: 16; v_gene: TRBV5-1; abundance: NA; j_gene: TRBJ2-5; CDR3nt: TGCGCCAGCAGCTTGGCCCCGACTAGCGGAAAAGAGACCCAGTACTTC; CDR3aa: CASSLAPTSGKETQYF
d_gene: TRBD2; len: 14; v_gene: TRBV19; abundance: NA; j_gene: TRBJ2-7; CDR3nt: TGTGCCAGTAGTGCCCTAGCGGGAGGTTACGAGCAGTACTTC; CDR3aa: CASSALAGGYEQYF
d_gene: NA; len: 14; v_gene: TRBV7-9; abundance: NA; j_gene: TRBJ2-2; CDR3nt: TGTGCCAGCAGCTTAATGCTGGATTCCGGGGAGCTGTTTTTT; CDR3aa: CASSLMLDSGELFF
d_gene: NA; len: 15; v_gene: TRBV27; abundance: NA; j_gene: TRBJ2-7; CDR3nt: TGTGCCAGCAGTTTATCACCAGTGAACTCCTACGAGCAGTACTTC; CDR3aa: CASSLSPVNSYEQYF
d_gene: TRBD1; len: 17; v_gene: TRBV25-1; abundance: NA; j_gene: TRBJ1-1; CDR3nt: TGTGCCAGCAGTGAAGACCGCAGGGGGAATCGGAACACTGAAGCTTTCTTT; CDR3aa: CASSEDRRGNRNTEAFF